This passage covers 30 T cell receptor beta chains from one sample sequenced in a study of CD8 T cells in ankylosing spondylitis. TCRdb called the 5' RACE reads again in MiXCR, with one record for every CDR3 protein. The data contain around 150,000 distinct CDR3 sequences, approximately 32% of them singletons. The sequenced sample consisted of synovial fluid, either unsorted or a sorted T cell fraction (not recorded which). The receptors shown here come from a male donor with ankylosing spondylitis.

The chain is built from TRBV6-1 and TRBJ1-2; D is possibly TRBD1 (5 bases). Per germline, CDR1 MNHNS and CDR2 SASEGT. V was pared by 2 bases and J by 2 bases, with 15 bases between. The CDR3 is 16 amino acids. The CDR3 spells CASSEQGLNRNYGYTF. The CDR3 DNA reads as TGTGCCAGCAGTGAACAGGGTCTGAATAGGAACTATGGCTACACCTTC.

The chain has TRBV7-2 and TRBJ2-7; 10 bases line up with TRBD2. J was trimmed by 2 bases and V by 4 bases; bases with no gene match: 2. Germline loops: CDR1 SGHTA, CDR2 FQGNSA. This CDR3 region has 14 residues. The CDR3 region has the DNA TGTGCCAGCAGCTGGCTAGCGGGGGCCTACGAGCAGTACTTC. Protein product: CASSWLAGAYEQYF.

This clonotype has just a few counts. V is TRBV7-9 and J is TRBJ1-5, with a tentative D call TRBD1 (5 bases). CDR1 is SEHNR and CDR2 is FQNEAQ in the germline V gene (reference sequence). The CDR3 totals 15 residues. With 3 bases removed from V and 4 bases from J, the gap between germline ends came to 13 bases. This CDR3 reads CASSLGRGLNQPQHF. The DNA of the CDR3 is TGTGCCAGCAGCTTGGGACGGGGGTTAAATCAGCCCCAGCATTTT.

This clonotype has only a few counts. J is TRBJ1-4 and V is TRBV11-2, with TRBD1 matching over 9 bases. From germline, CDR1 is SGHAT and CDR2 FQNNGV. The CDR3 length is 17 residues. J was trimmed by 7 bases and V by 5 bases; bases with no gene match: 14. CDR3 amino acids: CASSPRDRVPLGEKLFF. The CDR3 DNA reads TGTGCCAGCAGCCCCCGGGACAGGGTTCCCCTTGGTGAAAAACTGTTTTTT.

This clonotype appeared a few times. This chain joins TRBV7-2 and TRBJ2-1; possibly TRBD2 for D (5 bases). CDR1 and CDR2 (germline): SGHTA, FQGNSA. The CDR3 runs 13 residues. The V and J ends lost 1 base and 13 bases respectively, with 14 bases between them. CDR3 in amino acids: CASSLVMASPQFF. The CDR3, as DNA: TGTGCCAGCAGCTTAGTAATGGCTAGCCCACAGTTCTTC.

This clonotype appeared many times. The chain recombines TRBV20-1 with TRBJ1-1; 10 nucleotides match TRBD1. J lost 0 bases, V lost 3 bases, and 4 bases had no gene match. The germline V gene has CDR1 DFQATT and CDR2 SNEGSKA (reference sequence). The CDR3 consists of 15 residues. The CDR3 sequence: CSARRGTGVNTEAFF. CDR3 coding DNA: TGCAGTGCTAGGCGAGGGACAGGGGTGAACACTGAAGCTTTCTTT.

The chain uses TRBV5-1 and TRBJ2-7; 7 nucleotides agree with TRBD2. The junction had 8 bases not matched to a gene; V was cut back by 6 bases and J by 2 bases. Germline V gene sequence: CDR1 SGHRS, CDR2 YFSETQ. CDR3 length equals 14 residues. The CDR3 is CASTSLATPYEQYF. DNA for the CDR3: TGCGCCAGCACCTCACTAGCGACCCCCTACGAGCAGTACTTC. Supplemented by reference TRBV5-1 and TRBJ2-7, the full variable domain reads KAGVTQTPRYLIKTRGQQVTLSCSPISGHRSVSWYQQTPGQGLQFLFEYFSETQRNKGNFPGRFSGRQFSNSRSEMNVSTLELGDSALYLCASTSLATPYEQYFGPGTRLTVT.

The rearrangement links TRBV20-1 to TRBJ2-7, with a weak D call TRBD2 (5 bases). Trimming pared 4 bases from V and 0 bases from J, leaving 16 bases between. The CDR3 is 15 residues long. The V gene's germline CDR1 is DFQATT and CDR2 SNEGSKA (reference sequence). CDR3 nucleotides: TGCAGTGCTACCTCCCCTAGCCGGAGCTCCTACGAGCAGTACTTC. Its translation: CSATSPSRSSYEQYF.

This clonotype has just a few counts. This chain joins TRBV20-1 and TRBJ1-5; tentative D call: TRBD1 (6 bases). The CDR3 length is 14 residues. V was clipped by 3 bases and J by 3 bases, with 12 bases between them. Germline values: CDR1 DFQATT, CDR2 SNEGSKA (reference sequence). DNA of the CDR3: TGCAGTGCTAGTAGACAGGCCTCCAATCAGCCCCAGCATTTT. This translates into CSASRQASNQPQHF.

This clonotype was counted a few times. The gene calls are TRBV29-1 and TRBJ2-1; 7 bases match TRBD2. Germline assignment: CDR1 SQVTM and CDR2 ANQGSEA. CDR3 length: 13 residues. The J segment lost 6 bases and the V segment lost 4 bases, leaving 6 bases of the junction unmatched. CDR3 in amino acids: CSVGRGELNEQFF. CDR3 in DNA: TGCAGCGTTGGACGGGGGGAACTCAATGAGCAGTTCTTC.

This chain joins TRBV28 and TRBJ2-3; D is ambiguous. CDR3 length: 14 residues. Deletions cut 5 bases from V and 0 bases from J, with 9 bases between. CDR1 and CDR2 from the germline V gene are MDHEN and SYDVKM. The CDR3 loop reads CASSPLDSTDTQYF. The CDR3 DNA reads as TGTGCCAGCAGTCCTCTTGATAGCACAGATACGCAGTATTTT.

The rearrangement joins TRBV7-2 to TRBJ2-3; 7 bases are a match to TRBD1. Germline CDR1 SGHTA, CDR2 FQGNSA. J was trimmed by 2 bases and V by 5 bases; bases with no gene match: 7. CDR3 length: 15 amino acids. The DNA for the CDR3 is TGTGCCAGCAGCCTACAGGGGAGCAACACAGATACGCAGTATTTT. This codes for CASSLQGSNTDTQYF. Looking up the rest from reference TRBV7-2 and TRBJ2-3 gives the full variable domain: GAGVSQSPSNKVTEKGKDVELRCDPISGHTALYWYRQSLGQGLEFLIYFQGNSAPDKSGLPSDRFSAERTGGSVSTLTIQRTQQEDSAVYLCASSLQGSNTDTQYFGPGTRLTVL.

The CDR3 nucleotides are TGTGCCAGCAGCTGGTCAATTGGGAACACTGAAGCTTTCTTT. Translated, it gives CASSWSIGNTEAFF. The chain uses TRBV6-2 or TRBV6-3 and TRBJ1-1; D is uncertain. The CDR3 contains 14 residues. Trimming left V 6 bases short and J 1 base short, with 12 bases between. Per germline, CDR1 MNHEY and CDR2 SVGEGT.

This chain uses TRBV25-1 with TRBJ2-2; 8 bases match TRBD1. This CDR3 has 14 residues. The germline gives CDR1 MGHDK, CDR2 SYGVNS. The trim removed 4 bases at V and 7 bases at J, leaving 5 bases unmatched. The CDR3 here is CASSARTGNGELFF. CDR3 nucleotides: TGTGCCAGCAGTGCCCGGACAGGGAACGGGGAGCTGTTTTTT.

This clonotype was found a few times. The chain couples TRBV6-5 to TRBJ2-5; no clear D. The CDR3 length is 15 residues. CDR1 and CDR2 from the germline V gene are MNHEY and SVGAGI. V was cut by 0 bases and J by 0 bases, with 8 bases left in between. The CDR3 spells CASSYSHTYQETQYF. CDR3 nucleotides: TGTGCCAGCAGTTACTCTCACACATACCAAGAGACCCAGTACTTC.

At least ten counts were recorded for this clonotype. The chain employs TRBV30 and TRBJ1-2; the match to TRBD1 covers 9 bases. The CDR3 consists of 13 residues. Germline-derived CDR1 and CDR2 are GTSNPN and SVGIG (reference sequence). V lost 8 bases, J lost 6 bases, and 10 bases stayed unmatched. CDR3 nucleotides: TGTGCCCGATCGGGACAGGGCGTGAATGGCTACACCTTC. Amino acid sequence: CARSGQGVNGYTF.

The sample holds many counts of this clonotype. The gene calls are TRBV12-3 or TRBV12-4 and TRBJ1-1; 7 bases line up with TRBD1. The CDR3 is made up of 15 amino acids. The junction had 4 bases not matched to a gene; V was cut back by 2 bases and J by 1 base. The CDR3 here is CASSLWGQPNTEAFF. In DNA, the CDR3 is TGTGCCAGCAGTTTATGGGGACAGCCGAACACTGAAGCTTTCTTT.

This clonotype was seen a handful of times. The chain is built from TRBV2 and TRBJ2-3; 7 nucleotides match TRBD2. CDR1 and CDR2 from the germline V gene are SNHLY and FYNNEI. Germline trimming cut 0 bases from V and 6 bases from J; bases unmatched to any gene: 9. The CDR3 extends over 16 amino acids. CDR3 in amino acids: CASSEARGFIGDTQYF. CDR3 sequence (DNA): TGTGCCAGCAGTGAAGCGCGGGGGTTTATCGGGGATACGCAGTATTTT.

This clonotype showed up just a few times. The chain links TRBV10-3 to TRBJ1-1; a possible D gene is TRBD1 (5 bases). V was pared by 2 bases and J by 8 bases, with 15 bases between. The germline gives CDR1 ENHRY, CDR2 SYGVKD. This CDR3 has 14 residues. In nucleotides, the CDR3 is TGTGCCATCAGTGAGCGAACGGGCAGGGCGGAAGCTTTCTTT. Amino acid sequence: CAISERTGRAEAFF.

The V call is TRBV3-1, the J call TRBJ1-2, with D unclear. Trimming cost V 0 bases and J 8 bases, with 13 bases left between them. The germline gives CDR1 LGHDT, CDR2 YNNKEL (reference sequence). The CDR3 totals 14 residues. The CDR3 region is CASSQDLWGGGYTF. DNA for the CDR3: TGTGCCAGCAGCCAAGATTTGTGGGGTGGAGGCTACACCTTC.

The chain uses TRBV12-3 or TRBV12-4 and TRBJ1-5; 8 bases fit TRBD1. J gave up 2 bases and V 6 bases, and 6 bases lay outside the gene matches. The CDR3 has 15 residues. The CDR3 DNA sequence: TGTGCCAGCAGAGCACAGGGGGGTGGCAATCAGCCCCAGCATTTT. It translates to CASRAQGGGNQPQHF.

This clonotype was observed many times. The chain links TRBV2 to TRBJ2-2; no clear D. The CDR3 is 13 amino acids. Trimming pared 3 bases from V and 6 bases from J, leaving 8 bases between. Germline V gene sequence: CDR1 SNHLY, CDR2 FYNNEI. The CDR3 nucleotides read TGTGCCAGCAGTGACTTAAGAGCCGGGGAGCTGTTTTTT. Residues: CASSDLRAGELFF.

The table lists this clonotype with a few counts. The chain is built from TRBV4-2 and TRBJ2-5; TRBD2 matches 7 bases. CDR3 length: 15 residues. The germline gives CDR1 LGHNA, CDR2 YNFKEQ. Trimming at V came to 0 bases and at J to 5 bases, leaving 6 bases not matched to a gene. CDR3 bases: TGTGCCAGCAGCCAAGAGGGCGGGAGTAAGGAGACCCAGTACTTC. It encodes CASSQEGGSKETQYF.

The chain recombines TRBV6-2 or TRBV6-3 with TRBJ1-5, with D unclear. Germline assignment: CDR1 MNHEY and CDR2 SVGEGT. There are 14 residues in the CDR3. V was trimmed by 5 bases and J by 0 bases, leaving 8 bases between them. The CDR3 spells CASSKGYSNQPQHF. The DNA of the CDR3 is TGTGCCAGCAGTAAAGGCTATAGCAATCAGCCCCAGCATTTT.

This clonotype was counted between two and nine times. The genes are TRBV12-3 or TRBV12-4 and TRBJ1-1; possibly TRBD1 for D (5 bases). V was trimmed by 0 bases and J by 3 bases, leaving 8 bases between them. CDR3 size: 14 residues. The CDR3 here is CASSLAGGYTEAFF. The CDR3 DNA is TGTGCCAGCAGTTTAGCTGGGGGATACACTGAAGCTTTCTTT.

In its sample, this clonotype was seen a few times. This chain joins TRBV5-1 and TRBJ2-1; 8 nucleotides match TRBD2. Losses at the gene ends were 0 bases for V and 6 bases for J; bases not matched to a gene: 5. In germline, CDR1 is SGHRS, CDR2 YFSETQ. The CDR3 loop spans 15 amino acids. The chain's CDR3 is CASSLAGLGPNEQFF. The DNA for the CDR3 is TGCGCCAGCAGCTTGGCGGGACTAGGACCCAATGAGCAGTTCTTC.

The genes are TRBV5-1 and TRBJ1-3; 10 nucleotides line up with TRBD1. J gave up 1 base and V 3 bases, and 7 bases lay outside the gene matches. Germline values: CDR1 SGHRS, CDR2 YFSETQ. The CDR3 is 17 residues long. Written as DNA, the CDR3 is TGCGCCAGCAGCTCGGACAGGGGGACGGAGTCTGGAAACACCATATATTTT. The encoded protein is CASSSDRGTESGNTIYF.

This chain links TRBV11-2 with TRBJ2-7; the D gene could be TRBD1 or TRBD2 (6 bases each). Germline CDR1 SGHAT, CDR2 FQNNGV. The CDR3 contains 16 residues. The germline V and J ends were trimmed by 0 bases and 4 bases, with 16 bases remaining between them. The CDR3, as DNA: TGTGCCAGCAGCTTAGATCTTAGGGGGGATGCGTACGAGCAGTACTTC. Amino acid sequence: CASSLDLRGDAYEQYF.

V and J are TRBV10-2 and TRBJ2-2, with TRBD2 identical over 16 bases. The CDR3 runs 19 residues. The V gene's germline CDR1 is WSHSY and CDR2 SAAADI. J was trimmed by 2 bases and V by 0 bases; bases with no gene match: 3. CDR3 loop: CASSESGLAGGLNTGELFF. CDR3 sequence (DNA): TGCGCCAGCAGTGAGTCGGGACTAGCGGGGGGGCTAAACACCGGGGAGCTGTTTTTT.

This sequence joins TRBV29-1 and TRBJ2-5; 7 bases fit TRBD2. Germline-derived CDR1 and CDR2 are SQVTM and ANQGSEA. V shed 0 bases and J 9 bases; nucleotides not matched to a gene: 10. The CDR3 loop spans 14 amino acids. The CDR3 coding sequence is TGCAGCGTTGAAGATATGGGCGGGAGTCAGGCCCAGTACTTC. Translated, it gives CSVEDMGGSQAQYF.